Listed here are 24 T cell receptor beta chains from one sample, sequenced in a study of control samples from healthy donors and cancer patients. Clones were sequenced by immunoSEQ multiplex PCR, and TCRdb holds only the in-frame ones, with some missing. The sample has over 15,000 clones, around 87% seen once. The sequenced material came from PBMCs. These receptors all stem from a woman in her sixties or seventies with colorectal cancer.

This sequence joins TRBV12-3 or TRBV12-4 and TRBJ2-4; D is unclear. The V end lost 6 bases, the J end lost 8 bases, and 8 bases lay between the germline ends. This CDR3 spans 11 amino acids. The CDR3 coding sequence is TGTGCCAGCAGAACTCTAGACATTCAGTACTTC. This gives the protein CASRTLDIQYF.

The chain carries TRBV3-1 (or the pseudogene TRBV3-2) and TRBJ1-1; possibly TRBD1 for D (5 bases). Trimming took off 3 bases at V and 1 base at J, with 12 bases between the two ends. The length of the CDR3 is 15 residues. Looked up from germline, CDR1 is LGHDT and CDR2 is YNNKEL (reference sequence). CDR3 residues: CASSQGLGGNTEAFF. The CDR3 nucleotides read TGTGCCAGCAGCCAGGGGCTTGGGGGGAACACTGAAGCTTTCTTT.

This sequence joins TRBV4-3 and TRBJ1-1, with D unresolved. Looked up from germline, CDR1 is LGHNA and CDR2 is YSLEER. CDR3 length: 13 amino acids. The germline V and J ends were trimmed by 4 bases and 6 bases, with 12 bases remaining between them. As DNA, the CDR3 is TGCGCCAGCAGCCCTAGACCTGGTGCTGAAGCTTTCTTT. Protein sequence: CASSPRPGAEAFF.

The rearrangement links TRBV27 to TRBJ2-7, with 8 positions matching TRBD1. Germline CDR1 MNHEY, CDR2 SMNVEV (reference sequence). V lost 5 bases to trimming and J lost 2 bases; unmatched junction nucleotides: 5. There are 14 residues in the CDR3. CDR3 protein: CASSPQGETYEQYF. The CDR3 DNA follows: TGTGCCAGCAGTCCACAGGGGGAGACCTACGAGCAGTACTTC.

The rearrangement joins TRBV19 to TRBJ1-2; possible D gene TRBD1, 5 bases. This CDR3 has 12 amino acids. Deletions cut 9 bases from V and 8 bases from J, with 16 bases between. Germline CDR1 reads LNHDA; CDR2 reads SQIVND (reference sequence). The CDR3 loop is CARTGEWVGYTF. In DNA form, the CDR3 reads TGTGCCAGGACGGGGGAGTGGGTGGGCTACACCTTC.

V and J are TRBV2 and TRBJ2-1, with 9 bases identical to TRBD2. V trimming: 4 bases; J trimming: 8 bases; junction bases outside the gene matches: 6. Germline CDR1 reads SNHLY; CDR2 reads FYNNEI. CDR3 length equals 14 residues. This CDR3 reads CASSGTSVHDEQFF. DNA for the CDR3: TGTGCCAGCAGTGGGACTAGCGTCCACGATGAGCAGTTCTTC.

This clone was detected once. This chain links TRBV10-3 with TRBJ2-3; either TRBD1 or TRBD2 may supply D (5 bases each). There are 13 residues in the CDR3. Germline CDR1 reads ENHRY; CDR2 reads SYGVKD. V dropped 11 bases and J dropped 2 bases, with 14 bases sitting between them. The CDR3, as DNA: TGTGCCTCCTCGAAGGGGACCACAGATACGCAGTATTTT. It yields the protein CASSKGTTDTQYF.

The chain combines TRBV7-2 with TRBJ1-1, with 9 bases that match TRBD1. Unmatched junction bases numbered 12, after V lost 5 bases and J lost 11 bases. Germline-derived CDR1 and CDR2 are SGHTA and FQGNSA. The CDR3 is 14 residues long. CDR3 DNA sequence: TGTGCCAGCAGCCCATGGACAGGGGATTCGGCGGCTTTCTTT. Translating gives CASSPWTGDSAAFF.

This chain links TRBV29-1 with TRBJ2-1; D possibly uses TRBD1 or TRBD2 (5 bases each). Germline-derived CDR1 and CDR2 are SQVTM and ANQGSEA. The CDR3 runs to 13 residues. V was clipped by 7 bases and J by 5 bases, with 15 bases between them. CDR3 nucleotide sequence: TGCAGCGGGGAAACGGGGCCGAACAATGAGCAGTTCTTC. The encoded protein is CSGETGPNNEQFF.

The chain couples TRBV4-1 to TRBJ1-5; unclear D gene. V was clipped by 5 bases and J by 6 bases, with 14 bases between them. Germline V gives CDR1 MGHRA, CDR2 YSYEKL. There are 14 residues in the CDR3. The CDR3 DNA reads TGCGCCAGCAGCTCAGCCCCCTGGGGTCAGCCCCAGCATTTT. The encoded protein is CASSSAPWGQPQHF.

The chain is built from TRBV5-1 and TRBJ2-7, with 7 bases matching TRBD2. With 4 bases clipped from V and 2 bases from J, the junction kept 9 bases outside the gene matches. Germline V gene data show CDR1 as SGHRS and CDR2 as YFSETQ. CDR3 length equals 15 residues. In DNA form, the CDR3 reads TGCGCCAGCAGCAAGGAGCGGGGCTTCCCCTACGAGCAGTACTTC. This gives the protein CASSKERGFPYEQYF.

The chain carries TRBV4-1 and TRBJ1-1; TRBD1 might be the D (5 bases). CDR1 and CDR2 from the germline V gene are MGHRA and YSYEKL. The CDR3 contains 15 residues. The ends were cut back, 0 bases at V and 4 bases at J, with 12 bases in the middle. As DNA, the CDR3 is TGCGCCAGCAGCCAAGAACCAGGGAGGGTCACTGAAGCTTTCTTT. Translated: CASSQEPGRVTEAFF.

The V call is TRBV18, the J call TRBJ2-7, with TRBD1 matching over 8 bases. Germline trimming cut 3 bases from V and 5 bases from J; bases unmatched to any gene: 9. This CDR3 has 15 amino acids. Germline V gene data show CDR1 as KGHSH and CDR2 as LQKENI. Here the CDR3 reads CASSPGQGNGDEQYF. The CDR3 DNA reads TGTGCCAGCTCACCTGGACAGGGAAATGGCGACGAGCAGTACTTC.

A few counts support this clone. V gene TRBV7-2 combines with J gene TRBJ2-1; D not resolved. CDR1 is SGHTA and CDR2 is FQGNSA in the germline V gene. This CDR3 has 11 amino acids. The ends were cut back, 3 bases at V and 11 bases at J, with 8 bases in the middle. The CDR3 region has the DNA TGTGCCAGCAGCTTTAATTCAAAGCAGTTCTTC. Its translation: CASSFNSKQFF.

The sample holds a few counts of this clone. The chain combines TRBV9 with TRBJ1-1; D is ambiguous. The CDR3 consists of 13 residues. The V gene lost 0 bases and the J gene lost 2 bases, with 5 bases spanning the gap. The V gene's germline CDR1 is SGDLS and CDR2 YYNGEE. DNA for the CDR3: TGTGCCAGCAGCGTAGCACATAACACTGAAGCTTTCTTT. Protein product: CASSVAHNTEAFF.

The gene calls are TRBV6-5 and TRBJ1-6; 10 bases line up with TRBD1. This CDR3 comprises 15 residues. The V gene end was trimmed by 5 bases and the J gene end by 8 bases; junction bases not matched to a gene: 6. The germline CDR1 and CDR2 sequences are MNHEY and SVGAGI. The CDR3 DNA reads as TGTGCCAGCAGTCCCGAGACAGGGGGCTATTCACCCCTCCACTTT. This translates into CASSPETGGYSPLHF.

The chain is built from TRBV2 and TRBJ2-3; 11 nucleotides line up with TRBD2. Germline CDR1 reads SNHLY; CDR2 reads FYNNEI. There are 12 residues in the CDR3. Germline trimming cut 9 bases from V and 7 bases from J; bases unmatched to any gene: 3. CDR3 loop: CASRLAGYTQYF. CDR3 DNA sequence: TGTGCCAGTCGACTAGCGGGGTATACGCAGTATTTT.

In its sample, this clone was seen once. CDR3: CAWRLAGDWSYEQYF. The CDR3 DNA is TGTGCCTGGAGATTAGCGGGAGACTGGTCCTACGAGCAGTACTTC. This chain links TRBV30 with TRBJ2-7, with TRBD2 matching over 9 bases. Trimming took 3 bases from V and 1 from J; bases not matched to a gene: 7. Looked up from germline, CDR1 is GTSNPN and CDR2 is SVGIG (reference sequence). CDR3 length equals 15 residues.

The J gene is TRBJ1-1, the V gene TRBV5-6; D not certain. V was clipped by 2 bases and J by 0 bases, with 8 bases between them. Germline CDR1 is SGHDT and CDR2 is YYEEEE. The CDR3 totals 14 residues. CDR3 nucleotides: TGTGCCAGCAGCTTTGGACGGATGAACACTGAAGCTTTCTTT. Its protein is CASSFGRMNTEAFF.

V usage is TRBV5-1 and J usage is TRBJ1-2, with 9 bases that match TRBD1. The CDR3 contains 15 residues. The germline V gene has CDR1 SGHRS and CDR2 YFSETQ. The V segment lost 4 bases and the J segment 4 bases; nucleotides outside the gene matches: 8. CDR3 residues: CASSPGQGLSYGYTF. The DNA for the CDR3 is TGCGCCAGCAGCCCCGGACAGGGGTTAAGCTATGGCTACACCTTC. Combining the CDR3 with reference TRBV5-1 and TRBJ1-2 gives the whole variable domain KAGVTQTPRYLIKTRGQQVTLSCSPISGHRSVSWYQQTPGQGLQFLFEYFSETQRNKGNFPGRFSGRQFSNSRSEMNVSTLELGDSALYLCASSPGQGLSYGYTFGSGTRLTVV.

The table lists this clone with a count of one. The chain carries TRBV18 and TRBJ2-7; D might be TRBD1 (6 bases). The CDR3 runs 13 residues. The V and J ends lost 6 bases and 2 bases respectively, with 11 bases between them. Germline CDR1 and CDR2: KGHSH and LQKENI. DNA of the CDR3: TGTGCCAGCTCTGGGGACACTACCTACGAGCAGTACTTC. This translates into CASSGDTTYEQYF. The full variable domain, its missing parts supplied by reference TRBV18 and TRBJ2-7, is NAGVMQNPRHLVRRRGQEARLRCSPMKGHSHVYWYRQLPEEGLKFMVYLQKENIIDESGMPKERFSAEFPKEGPSILRIQQVVRGDSAAYFCASSGDTTYEQYFGPGTRLTVT.

This clone came up once. The rearrangement links TRBV4-3 to TRBJ2-7; TRBD1 is a possible D gene (6 bases). Germline assignment: CDR1 LGHNA and CDR2 YSLEER. Trimming shortened V by 0 bases and J by 3 bases, and 21 bases separated the two germline ends. The CDR3 has 18 amino acids. The CDR3 DNA reads as TGCGCCAGCAGCCAAGATCTCGTCGCAGGACAGCCTATCTACGAGCAGTACTTC. Its protein product is CASSQDLVAGQPIYEQYF.

The rearrangement uses TRBV11-3 and TRBJ1-2; possibly TRBD1 for D (5 bases). V shed 5 bases and J shed 7 bases, with 17 bases lying between them. The CDR3 consists of 14 residues. From germline, CDR1 is SGHNT and CDR2 YENEEA. This CDR3 reads CASSPGASVSGYTF. As DNA, the CDR3 is TGTGCCAGCAGCCCTGGGGCGTCAGTATCTGGCTACACCTTC.

The chain employs TRBV7-2 and TRBJ2-5; TRBD1 matches at 8 bases. Germline V gene data show CDR1 as SGHTA and CDR2 as FQGNSA. CDR3 length equals 15 residues. The trim removed 5 bases at V and 0 bases at J, leaving 5 bases unmatched. The CDR3 spells CASSINRGNQETQYF. The CDR3 DNA reads as TGTGCCAGCAGCATAAACAGGGGGAACCAAGAGACCCAGTACTTC.